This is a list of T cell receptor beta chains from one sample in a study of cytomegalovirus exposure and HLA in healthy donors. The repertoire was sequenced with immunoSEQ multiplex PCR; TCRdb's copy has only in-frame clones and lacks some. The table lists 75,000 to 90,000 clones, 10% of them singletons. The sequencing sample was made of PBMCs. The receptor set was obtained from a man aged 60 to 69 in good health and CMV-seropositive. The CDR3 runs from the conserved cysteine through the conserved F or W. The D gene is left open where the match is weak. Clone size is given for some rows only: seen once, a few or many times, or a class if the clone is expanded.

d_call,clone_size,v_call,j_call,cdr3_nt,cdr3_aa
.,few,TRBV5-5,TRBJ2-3,TGTGCCAGCAGCTTGAAAGGTAGCGCAGATACGCAGTATTTT,CASSLKGSADTQYF
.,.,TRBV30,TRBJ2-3,TGTGCCTGGAGTGTACAGGAGAGTACTACGCAGTATTTT,CAWSVQESTTQYF
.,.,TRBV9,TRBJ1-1,TGTGCCAGCAGCGCGGGGTCCATGGCCGGCACTGAAGCTTTCTTT,CASSAGSMAGTEAFF
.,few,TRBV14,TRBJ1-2,TGTGCCAGCAGCCACATAGGGGGAATCGGCTATGGCTACACCTTC,CASSHIGGIGYGYTF
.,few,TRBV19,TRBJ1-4,TGTGCCAGTAGTACCGGTCGACAGAAGGCCAGTGAAAAACTGTTTTTT,CASSTGRQKASEKLFF
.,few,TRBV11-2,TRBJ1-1,TGTGCCAGCAGCTTAGATCGAGGGAGGAACACTGAAGCTTTCTTT,CASSLDRGRNTEAFF
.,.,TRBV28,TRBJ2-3,TGTGCCAGCAGTTTCAGATACACAGATACGCAGTATTTT,CASSFRYTDTQYF
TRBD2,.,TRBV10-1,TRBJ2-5,TGCGCCAGCAGTGAGTCGACTAGCGGGGGCGGTGAGACCCAGTACTTC,CASSESTSGGGETQYF
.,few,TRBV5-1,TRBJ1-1,TGCGCCAGCAGCTCCTCGGGGGGAGCTTTCTTT,CASSSSGGAFF
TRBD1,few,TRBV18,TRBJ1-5,TGTGCCAGCTCCCCCGGACAGGTTCAGCCCCAGCATTTT,CASSPGQVQPQHF
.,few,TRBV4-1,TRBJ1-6,TGCGCCAGCAGCCAAGGACAGGCGTCCTATAATTCACCCCTCCACTTT,CASSQGQASYNSPLHF
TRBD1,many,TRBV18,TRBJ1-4,TGTGCCAGCTCACCACGCGGACAGGGGACCGAAAAACTGTTTTTT,CASSPRGQGTEKLFF
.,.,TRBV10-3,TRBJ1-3,TGTGCCATCAGGGACAGCTCTGGAAACACCATATATTTT,CAIRDSSGNTIYF
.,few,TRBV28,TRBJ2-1,TGTGCCAGCAGTTCCCGGAGGGAGCAGTTCTTC,CASSSRREQFF
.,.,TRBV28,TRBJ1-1,TGTGCCAGCAGTTCGCCCCAGAGCGGTGAAGCTTTCTTT,CASSSPQSGEAFF
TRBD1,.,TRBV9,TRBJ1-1,TGTGCCAGCAGCGCAGGACAGGGTGGCACTGAAGCTTTCTTT,CASSAGQGGTEAFF
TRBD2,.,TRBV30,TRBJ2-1,TGTGCCTGGAGTGTGGGAGCGGGGGTCAATGAGCAGTTCTTC,CAWSVGAGVNEQFF
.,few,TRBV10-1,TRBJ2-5,TGCGCCAGCAGTCCTGGGCCCCAAGAGACCCAGTACTTC,CASSPGPQETQYF
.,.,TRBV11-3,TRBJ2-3,TGTGCCAGCAGCTTAGGTCCTGGGCCCGCAGATACGCAGTATTTT,CASSLGPGPADTQYF
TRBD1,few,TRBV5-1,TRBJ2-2,TGCGCCAGCAGCTTTAGACAGGGTGACACCGGGGAGCTGTTTTTT,CASSFRQGDTGELFF
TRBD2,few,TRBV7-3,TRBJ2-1,TGTGCCAGCAGCTTAATAGCGGGAGCTCGGAATGAGCAGTTCTTC,CASSLIAGARNEQFF
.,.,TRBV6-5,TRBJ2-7,TGTGCCAGCACCCGGGCTCCCCGAGGGTACGAGCAGTACTTC,CASTRAPRGYEQYF